The 31 T cell receptor beta chains reported below all come from one sample, sequenced in a study of shared clonotypes between healthy human individuals. Sequencing was performed with immunoSEQ multiplex PCR; in TCRdb, only in-frame clones are kept and a portion is missing. This table holds about 1 million clones, approximately 72% found once. Sequenced: memory CD4+ T cells sorted from blood. The sample's subset: CD45RA-negative fraction. The receptors shown here come from a man between 18 and 35 years old in good health.

The chain has TRBV5-1 and TRBJ2-1; D gene ambiguous. Germline V lookup: CDR1 SGHRS, CDR2 YFSETQ. V was trimmed by 1 base and J by 1 base, leaving 6 bases between them. The CDR3 is made up of 14 amino acids. The CDR3 sequence is CASSLIPSYNEQFF. CDR3 sequence (DNA): TGCGCCAGCAGCTTGATTCCATCCTACAATGAGCAGTTCTTC.

This chain connects TRBV30 to TRBJ2-5; 12 bases agree with TRBD2. With 0 bases clipped from V and 7 bases from J, the junction kept 9 bases outside the gene matches. Germline V gives CDR1 GTSNPN, CDR2 SVGIG (reference sequence). This CDR3 contains 16 residues. CDR3 region: CAWSVGSSGGAWTQYF. CDR3 DNA sequence: TGTGCCTGGAGTGTAGGATCTAGCGGGGGGGCTTGGACCCAGTACTTC.

This sequence joins TRBV5-6 and TRBJ2-3, with D possibly TRBD1 on 6 matching bases. With 4 bases removed from V and 6 bases from J, the gap between germline ends came to 18 bases. The germline gives CDR1 SGHDT, CDR2 YYEEEE. The CDR3 spans 15 residues. Written as DNA, the CDR3 is TGTGCCAGCAGCCTCGGTCTAGGGGGACACGATACGCAGTATTTT. It encodes CASSLGLGGHDTQYF.

The chain has TRBV7-2 and TRBJ2-7; the match to TRBD2 covers 7 bases. Germline lookup yields CDR1 SGHTA and CDR2 FQGNSA. The CDR3 sequence is 12 residues long. Trimming cost V 5 bases and J 7 bases; bases outside gene matches: 5. CDR3 protein: CASSPGGWEQYF. In DNA form, the CDR3 reads TGTGCCAGCAGCCCCGGGGGGTGGGAGCAGTACTTC. The entire variable domain, with the rest obtained from reference TRBV7-2 and TRBJ2-7, is as follows: GAGVSQSPSNKVTEKGKDVELRCDPISGHTALYWYRQSLGQGLEFLIYFQGNSAPDKSGLPSDRFSAERTGGSVSTLTIQRTQQEDSAVYLCASSPGGWEQYFGPGTRLTVT.

This chain connects TRBV28 to TRBJ2-7, with 9 bases fitting TRBD1. The V gene's germline CDR1 is MDHEN and CDR2 SYDVKM. V shed 6 bases and J 2 bases; nucleotides not matched to a gene: 14. There are 17 residues in the CDR3. The CDR3 loop reads CASSPPILGQGPYEQYF. The CDR3 region has the DNA TGTGCCAGCAGCCCGCCAATATTGGGACAGGGCCCCTACGAGCAGTACTTC.

Concerning this clone: Other DNA sequences of this sample code for an identical CDR3. The rearrangement links TRBV5-1 to TRBJ2-1; D gene ambiguous. Germline lookup yields CDR1 SGHRS and CDR2 YFSETQ. The CDR3 loop spans 14 amino acids. Trimming cost V 2 bases and J 0 bases, with 6 bases left between them. The CDR3 spells CASSLESSYNEQFF. The CDR3 nucleotides read TGCGCCAGCAGCTTAGAAAGCTCCTACAATGAGCAGTTCTTC. Based on the CDR3 plus reference TRBV5-1 and TRBJ2-1, the full variable domain is KAGVTQTPRYLIKTRGQQVTLSCSPISGHRSVSWYQQTPGQGLQFLFEYFSETQRNKGNFPGRFSGRQFSNSRSEMNVSTLELGDSALYLCASSLESSYNEQFFGPGTRLTVL.

The chain couples TRBV11-2 to TRBJ2-7; D may be TRBD2 (5 bases). Trimming pared 5 bases from V and 9 bases from J, leaving 20 bases between. This CDR3 region has 14 residues. Per germline, CDR1 SGHAT and CDR2 FQNNGV. The CDR3 bases are TGTGCCAGCAGCCCCACACGGGAAGAGGAATTGCAGTACTTC. Amino acids: CASSPTREEELQYF. Supplemented by reference TRBV11-2 and TRBJ2-7, the full variable domain reads EAGVAQSPRYKIIEKRQSVAFWCNPISGHATLYWYQQILGQGPKLLIQFQNNGVVDDSQLPKDRFSAERLKGVDSTLKIQPAKLEDSAVYLCASSPTREEELQYFGPGTRLTVT.

The V gene is TRBV6-5, the J gene TRBJ1-5; the D gene is possibly TRBD1 (6 bases). CDR1 and CDR2 (germline): MNHEY, SVGAGI. V was pared by 6 bases and J by 1 base, with 13 bases between. The CDR3 loop spans 15 amino acids. The CDR3 DNA reads as TGTGCCAGCAGCCCCGGGACAACCAGCAATCAGCCCCAGCATTTT. It is translated as CASSPGTTSNQPQHF.

This chain connects TRBV7-2 to TRBJ2-2; D is perhaps TRBD1 (5 bases). CDR1 and CDR2 (germline): SGHTA, FQGNSA. The CDR3 extends over 14 amino acids. V lost 7 bases, J lost 1 base, and 10 bases lay in between. The DNA for the CDR3 is TGTGCCAGCATCCTACAGGTGAACACCGGGGAGCTGTTTTTT. Amino acid sequence: CASILQVNTGELFF.

V and J are TRBV21-1 and TRBJ2-7. TRBV21-1 is noted as a pseudogene. CDR3 length: 16 residues. CDR3 residues: CASSFRPQWGIREQYF. In nucleotides, the CDR3 is TGTGCCAGCAGCTTCCGGCCACAGTGGGGGATCCGCGAGCAGTACTTC.

To note about this clone: Different DNA sequences within this sample yield the same CDR3. DNA of the CDR3: TGCGCCAGCAGCTTGGTGGCAGGGCCAGAGACCCAGTACTTC. This encodes CASSLVAGPETQYF. This sequence joins TRBV5-1 and TRBJ2-5, with a possible D match to TRBD1 (5 bases). The CDR3 has 14 amino acids. The V end lost 0 bases, the J end lost 4 bases, and 10 bases lay between the germline ends. Germline V gene sequence: CDR1 SGHRS, CDR2 YFSETQ.

This rearrangement joins TRBV9 to TRBJ2-3; TRBD2 aligns across 7 bases. The V gene end was trimmed by 3 bases and the J gene end by 6 bases; junction bases not matched to a gene: 16. This CDR3 region has 17 residues. Germline CDR1 is SGDLS and CDR2 is YYNGEE. DNA of the CDR3: TGTGCCAGCAGCGCAGAACCGGGCGGGAGACCGACCGATACGCAGTATTTT. It yields the protein CASSAEPGGRPTDTQYF.

The CDR3 reads CASSYLTVEAFF. CDR3 DNA sequence: TGTGCCAGCAGCTACCTGACAGTTGAAGCTTTCTTT. The chain recombines TRBV5-6 with TRBJ1-1; D may be TRBD1 (5 bases). The CDR3 sequence is 12 residues long. Between the trimmed V and J ends, which lost 3 bases and 7 bases, there was a span of 10 bases. Germline V gene sequence: CDR1 SGHDT, CDR2 YYEEEE. The variable domain in full, completed from reference TRBV5-6 and TRBJ1-1, reads DAGVTQSPTHLIKTRGQQVTLRCSPKSGHDTVSWYQQALGQGPQFIFQYYEEEERQRGNFPDRFSGHQFPNYSSELNVNALLLGDSALYLCASSYLTVEAFFGQGTRLTVV.

J is TRBJ2-7 and V is TRBV15, with D unresolved. The V gene's germline CDR1 is LNHNV and CDR2 YYDKDF (reference sequence). The CDR3 is 14 amino acids. Trimming removed 0 bases from V and 4 bases from J, with 10 bases in between. CDR3 DNA sequence: TGTGCCACCAGCAGAGATAGGATCGGATACGAGCAGTACTTC. The encoded protein is CATSRDRIGYEQYF. Variable domain in full (rest from reference TRBV15 and TRBJ2-7): DAMVIQNPRYQVTQFGKPVTLSCSQTLNHNVMYWYQQKSSQAPKLLFHYYDKDFNNEADTPDNFQSRRPNTSFCFLDIRSPGLGDTAMYLCATSRDRIGYEQYFGPGTRLTVT.

The J gene is TRBJ2-1, the V gene TRBV2; 7 nucleotides agree with TRBD1. CDR3 length: 15 amino acids. Unmatched junction bases numbered 8, after V lost 6 bases and J lost 3 bases. Germline V CDR1 and CDR2: SNHLY, FYNNEI. The CDR3 DNA follows: TGTGCCAGCAGCTTGACAGGGATGGGCTACAATGAGCAGTTCTTC. Translation: CASSLTGMGYNEQFF. The whole variable domain, filled in from reference TRBV2 and TRBJ2-1, reads EPEVTQTPSHQVTQMGQEVILRCVPISNHLYFYWYRQILGQKVEFLVSFYNNEISEKSEIFDDQFSVERPDGSNFTLKIRSTKLEDSAMYFCASSLTGMGYNEQFFGPGTRLTVL.

Note on this clone: Additional DNA sequences in this sample encode the identical CDR3. The genes are TRBV30 and TRBJ2-7; D possibly matches TRBD1 or TRBD2 (6 bases each). V dropped 4 bases and J dropped 1 base, with 17 bases sitting between them. CDR3 length: 15 residues. Germline CDR1 reads GTSNPN; CDR2 reads SVGIG (reference sequence). CDR3 protein: CAWTPLGGLSYEQYF. CDR3 in DNA: TGTGCCTGGACCCCGCTGGGGGGCCTGTCCTACGAGCAGTACTTC.

The chain joins TRBV18 to TRBJ1-1; the D is unclear. The CDR3 is made up of 13 amino acids. The germline CDR1 and CDR2 sequences are KGHSH and LQKENI. V was clipped by 6 bases and J by 11 bases, with 19 bases between them. The CDR3 region is CASSPRVEGSAFF. CDR3 bases: TGTGCCAGCTCCCCCCGGGTGGAAGGCTCCGCTTTCTTT.

The rearrangement joins TRBV4-1 to TRBJ2-7; TRBD1 matches at 9 bases. V dropped 3 bases and J dropped 5; count of bases not matched to a gene: 20. The CDR3 loop spans 19 amino acids. Germline V lookup: CDR1 MGHRA, CDR2 YSYEKL. As DNA, the CDR3 is TGCGCCAGCAGCCATGACCCTATTTTCGTGGGACAGGGAGGACACGAGCAGTACTTC. It specifies CASSHDPIFVGQGGHEQYF.

Concerning this clone itself: The identical CDR3 is also encoded by other nucleotide sequences in the sample. The gene calls are TRBV7-6 and TRBJ2-1, with TRBD2 identical over 11 bases. V gave up 5 bases and J gave up 4 bases; unmatched junction bases: 4. CDR1 SGHVS and CDR2 FNYEAQ come from the germline V gene. CDR3 length: 15 residues. CDR3 coding DNA: TGTGCCAGCAGCCCATCTAGCGGGGGGTACAATGAGCAGTTCTTC. It codes for CASSPSSGGYNEQFF.

CDR3 sequence: CASRPGTLRENEQFF. The DNA for the CDR3 is TGCGCCAGCAGGCCCGGGACACTCCGGGAGAATGAGCAGTTCTTC. The chain uses TRBV5-1 and TRBJ2-1; D tentatively fits TRBD1 or TRBD2 (6 bases each). The CDR3 covers 15 residues. Germline values: CDR1 SGHRS, CDR2 YFSETQ. Trimming took 5 bases from V and 7 from J, leaving 19 bases between them.

The V gene is TRBV5-6, the J gene TRBJ2-2; unclear D gene. The germline V gene has CDR1 SGHDT and CDR2 YYEEEE. The CDR3 is 11 amino acids. Trimming took off 3 bases at V and 8 bases at J, with 5 bases between the two ends. DNA for the CDR3: TGTGCCAGCAGCTACCTTGGGGAGCTGTTTTTT. Translating gives CASSYLGELFF.

A few counts support this clone. V and J are TRBV9 and TRBJ2-7; D possibly corresponds to TRBD1 (5 bases). CDR1 SGDLS and CDR2 YYNGEE come from the germline V gene. V lost 2 bases, J lost 6 bases, and 15 bases lay in between. This CDR3 is 14 amino acids long. CDR3: CASSVSWTSPEQYF. The CDR3 coding sequence is TGTGCCAGCAGCGTTTCCTGGACAAGTCCCGAGCAGTACTTC.

This rearrangement joins TRBV27 to TRBJ1-1; maybe TRBD1 (5 bases). Germline lookup yields CDR1 MNHEY and CDR2 SMNVEV (reference sequence). Trimming took 0 bases from V and 5 from J, leaving 10 bases between them. The CDR3 runs 14 residues. The CDR3 region is CASSLSGGRTEAFF. DNA for the CDR3: TGTGCCAGCAGTTTATCCGGGGGTCGGACTGAAGCTTTCTTT.

The V gene is TRBV25-1, the J gene TRBJ2-2; TRBD1 matches at 10 bases. The germline V gene encodes CDR1 MGHDK and CDR2 SYGVNS. V lost 3 bases, J lost 4 bases, and 2 bases stayed unmatched. The CDR3 covers 15 residues. The DNA for the CDR3 is TGTGCCAGCAGTGACCGGGACAGGGGCACCGGGGAGCTGTTTTTT. It specifies CASSDRDRGTGELFF.

This clone was picked up a small number of times. This chain links TRBV25-1 with TRBJ2-2, with 11 nucleotides matching TRBD2. The germline CDR1 and CDR2 sequences are MGHDK and SYGVNS. There are 16 residues in the CDR3. With V trimmed by 5 bases and J by 9 bases, 11 bases remained unmatched. The chain's CDR3 is CASSSHSTSGARELFF. The CDR3 nucleotides read TGTGCCAGCAGTTCCCATTCGACTAGCGGGGCCCGGGAGCTGTTTTTT. The variable domain in full, with the rest retrieved from reference TRBV25-1 and TRBJ2-2, is EADIYQTPRYLVIGTGKKITLECSQTMGHDKMYWYQQDPGMELHLIHYSYGVNSTEKGDLSSESTVSRIRTEHFPLTLESARPSHTSQYLCASSSHSTSGARELFFGEGSRLTVL.

The J gene is TRBJ2-1, the V gene TRBV6-1, with D perhaps matching TRBD2 (6 bases). The V gene lost 11 bases and the J gene lost 16 bases, with 21 bases spanning the gap. This CDR3 contains 11 residues. Germline CDR1 and CDR2: MNHNS and SASEGT. The chain's CDR3 is CAGAGWDSAFF. The CDR3 nucleotides are TGTGCCGGGGCCGGGTGGGACTCCGCTTTCTTC.

The chain carries TRBV4-3 and TRBJ2-2, with D tentatively TRBD1 (7 bases). This CDR3 is built from 17 residues. Germline V gene sequence: CDR1 LGHNA, CDR2 YSLEER. V shed 1 base and J shed 7 bases, with 19 bases lying between them. In nucleotides, the CDR3 is TGCGCCAGCAGCCAAGCGGTTCAGGGGGGAACGAACGGGGAGCTGTTTTTT. It specifies CASSQAVQGGTNGELFF.

This clone occurred a few times. The genes are TRBV20-1 and TRBJ2-5; D gene unclear. Trimming took 5 bases from V and 7 from J, leaving 11 bases between them. This CDR3 contains 11 residues. Germline assignment: CDR1 DFQATT and CDR2 SNEGSKA (reference sequence). CDR3 in amino acids: CSALHSSTQYF. The CDR3 DNA sequence: TGCAGTGCTCTCCACTCTTCGACCCAGTACTTC.

This chain links TRBV2 with TRBJ2-7; D uncertain. Germline CDR1 and CDR2: SNHLY and FYNNEI. The CDR3 is made up of 11 amino acids. The ends were cut back, 5 bases at V and 9 bases at J, with 11 bases in the middle. CDR3 sequence reads: CASSLVGPQYF. The CDR3 nucleotides read TGTGCCAGCAGTCTCGTAGGGCCGCAGTACTTC.

V usage is TRBV2 and J usage is TRBJ1-2; D is undetermined. Germline values: CDR1 SNHLY, CDR2 FYNNEI. Deletions cut 7 bases from V and 6 bases from J, with 15 bases between. This CDR3 is 13 amino acids long. CDR3 loop: CASTLLNLDGYTF. In DNA form, the CDR3 reads TGTGCCAGCACCTTACTGAACCTAGATGGCTACACCTTC.

The V and J genes are TRBV29-1 and TRBJ2-5; a weak D match, TRBD1 (6 bases). Trimming left V 5 bases short and J 5 bases short, with 12 bases between. Germline lookup yields CDR1 SQVTM and CDR2 ANQGSEA. The CDR3 has 12 amino acids. The CDR3 loop reads CSVTGFKETQYF. The CDR3, as DNA: TGCAGCGTTACAGGGTTTAAGGAGACCCAGTACTTC.